The clone carrying this T cell receptor (beta chain) was observed a handful of times. Its antigen is unidentified. This specimen comes from a study of identical twins. Study conclusions and caveats: A lower insertion count was a feature of abundant cord blood beta clonotypes, with no such feature in memory repertoires. Researchers caution that invariant MAIT and iNKT cells could partly confound zero-insertion analyses.

TCRdb fed the 5' RACE reads into MiXCR, producing one record per CDR3 protein. The table lists some 460,000 distinct CDR3 sequences, 11% to 15% of them singletons. The sample also formed part of further work on yellow fever vaccine responses in identical twins.

Sequencing was performed on CD4+ T cells sorted from blood. The origin of this receptor is a woman aged 18-29 years in good health.

The chain's CDR3 is CASSQDGGASGTYEQYF. In DNA form, the CDR3 reads TGTGCCAGCAGCCAAGACGGAGGGGCTAGCGGCACCTACGAGCAGTACTTC. The gene calls are TRBV4-2 and TRBJ2-7; 7 bases are shared with TRBD2. With 0 bases clipped from V and 2 bases from J, the junction kept 10 bases outside the gene matches. CDR3 length equals 17 residues. Germline V gene sequence: CDR1 LGHNA, CDR2 YNFKEQ.